These 19 T cell receptor beta chains originate from one sample sequenced in a study of blood T cell repertoires in COVID-19. Clones were sequenced by immunoSEQ multiplex PCR, and TCRdb holds only the in-frame ones, with some missing. The profile shows roughly 100,000 clones, 65% to 80% of them singletons. Input material: peripheral blood. The receptor set was obtained from a woman aged 70-85 years with acute or convalescent COVID-19.

The chain recombines TRBV19 with TRBJ1-6, with D possibly matching TRBD1 (5 bases). CDR1 is LNHDA and CDR2 is SQIVND in the germline V gene (reference sequence). With 1 base removed from V and 7 bases from J, the gap between germline ends came to 11 bases. CDR3 length: 15 amino acids. The CDR3, as DNA: TGTGCCAGTAGTATAGGGGGCCGGGTAAATTCACCCCTCCACTTT. It specifies CASSIGGRVNSPLHF. The complete variable domain, with remaining parts taken from reference TRBV19 and TRBJ1-6, reads DGGITQSPKYLFRKEGQNVTLSCEQNLNHDAMYWYRQDPGQGLRLIYYSQIVNDFQKGDIAEGYSVSREKKESFPLTVTSAQKNPTAFYLCASSIGGRVNSPLHFGNGTRLTVT.

This clone was detected a few times. The rearrangement joins TRBV7-2 to TRBJ1-1; D call uncertain. The CDR3 is 15 residues long. V was trimmed by 1 base and J by 1 base, leaving 10 bases between them. Looked up from germline, CDR1 is SGHTA and CDR2 is FQGNSA. CDR3 residues: CASSLGGDPNTEAFF. DNA for the CDR3: TGTGCCAGCAGCTTAGGAGGTGATCCGAACACTGAAGCTTTCTTT.

The genes are TRBV18 and TRBJ2-1; D may be TRBD2 (7 bases). V gave up 3 bases and J gave up 7 bases, with 16 bases separating them. The CDR3 spans 15 residues. In germline, CDR1 is KGHSH, CDR2 LQKENI. The CDR3 sequence: CASSPSRGGFNEQFF. The DNA of the CDR3 is TGTGCCAGCTCACCCTCGAGGGGGGGATTTAATGAGCAGTTCTTC.

This sequence joins TRBV6-5 and TRBJ2-7, with unresolved D. Trimming pared 0 bases from V and 2 bases from J, leaving 11 bases between. CDR3 length equals 15 residues. Germline CDR1 is MNHEY and CDR2 is SVGAGI. The CDR3 reads CASSYSFRSPYEQYF. CDR3 bases: TGTGCCAGCAGTTACTCGTTCAGGTCCCCCTACGAGCAGTACTTC.

The chain employs TRBV6-2 or TRBV6-3 and TRBJ1-1, with D perhaps TRBD1 (5 bases). This CDR3 contains 13 residues. V lost 3 bases to trimming and J lost 5 bases, with 10 bases between them. Looked up from germline, CDR1 is MNHEY and CDR2 is SVGEGT. The chain's CDR3 is CASSYQGLTEAFF. The CDR3 DNA sequence: TGTGCCAGCAGTTATCAGGGACTGACTGAAGCTTTCTTT.

This clone was seen ten or more times. The V and J genes are TRBV19 and TRBJ2-3; the D gene is possibly TRBD2 (5 bases). Germline lookup yields CDR1 LNHDA and CDR2 SQIVND (reference sequence). This CDR3 comprises 11 residues. V gave up 10 bases and J gave up 7 bases, with 12 bases separating them. CDR3 in DNA: TGTGCCACGGCTTCGGACTATACGCAGTATTTT. Translated, it gives CATASDYTQYF.

V usage is TRBV4-3 and J usage is TRBJ2-7, with TRBD2 matching 8 bases. The germline gives CDR1 LGHNA, CDR2 YSLEER. The CDR3 consists of 15 residues. Unmatched junction bases numbered 3, after V lost 0 bases and J lost 2 bases. Here the CDR3 DNA reads TGCGCCAGCAGCCAAGAGGTGGGACTAGCCTACGAGCAGTACTTC. It codes for CASSQEVGLAYEQYF.

This chain links TRBV7-2 with TRBJ2-3; D is undetermined. Trimming shortened V by 1 base and J by 6 bases, and 8 bases separated the two germline ends. CDR1 and CDR2 (germline): SGHTA, FQGNSA. This CDR3 is built from 13 residues. This CDR3 reads CASSLDYTDTQYF. Written as DNA, the CDR3 is TGTGCCAGCAGCTTAGACTACACCGATACGCAGTATTTT.

V usage is TRBV10-3 and J usage is TRBJ1-1; D remains ambiguous. This CDR3 comprises 13 residues. Germline V gene data show CDR1 as ENHRY and CDR2 as SYGVKD. Trimming shortened V by 6 bases and J by 4 bases, and 12 bases separated the two germline ends. The CDR3, as DNA: TGTGCCATCAGCTTGAATGCGGGCACTGAAGCTTTCTTT. Translation gives CAISLNAGTEAFF.

This clone was detected only once. This CDR3 is CASSLYRGDDATEAFF. In nucleotides, the CDR3 is TGCGCCAGCAGCTTGTACAGGGGGGACGATGCCACTGAAGCTTTCTTT. The V call is TRBV5-1, the J call TRBJ1-1; TRBD1 aligns across 8 bases. CDR1 and CDR2 (germline): SGHRS, YFSETQ. J gave up 4 bases and V 1 base, and 9 bases lay outside the gene matches. This CDR3 is built from 16 residues.

This clone was recorded a few times. Here the CDR3 DNA reads TGTGCCAGCAGTTCCGGGACAGGGGGCCGTTACGCTGAAGCTTTCTTT. Protein sequence: CASSSGTGGRYAEAFF. The chain links TRBV5-5 to TRBJ1-1; 12 positions agree with TRBD1. J lost 6 bases, V lost 5 bases, and 11 bases had no gene match. CDR3 length: 16 amino acids. CDR1 is SGHKS and CDR2 is YYEKEE in the germline V gene (reference sequence).

V gene TRBV5-1 combines with J gene TRBJ1-5; TRBD1 matches 8 bases. The CDR3 length is 15 residues. V shed 0 bases and J 3 bases; nucleotides not matched to a gene: 2. Germline V gene data show CDR1 as SGHRS and CDR2 as YFSETQ. CDR3: CASSLGQGNNQPQHF. The CDR3 nucleotides are TGCGCCAGCAGCTTGGGACAGGGGAACAATCAGCCCCAGCATTTT.

The rearrangement links TRBV3-1 (or the pseudogene TRBV3-2) to TRBJ1-5, with 7 bases fitting TRBD1. J was trimmed by 3 bases and V by 1 base; bases with no gene match: 9. This CDR3 contains 17 residues. From germline, CDR1 is LGHDT and CDR2 YNNKEL (reference sequence). The CDR3 reads CASSQASGGWNNQPQHF. The DNA for the CDR3 is TGTGCCAGCAGCCAAGCGTCAGGGGGTTGGAACAATCAGCCCCAGCATTTT.

The chain recombines TRBV27 with TRBJ1-6; TRBD1 might be the D (6 bases). Trimming took off 3 bases at V and 5 bases at J, with 11 bases between the two ends. There are 15 residues in the CDR3. Germline V gene sequence: CDR1 MNHEY, CDR2 SMNVEV (reference sequence). CDR3 nucleotide sequence: TGTGCCAGCAGTTTGGGACAACAGAATAATTCACCCCTCCACTTT. Translating gives CASSLGQQNNSPLHF.

V usage is TRBV21-1 and J usage is TRBJ2-1; the table's D call, TRBD2, was not checked against the DNA. TRBV21-1 is reported as a pseudogene. There are 13 residues in the CDR3. As DNA, the CDR3 is TGTGCCAGCAGCAAAGTATCGTACAATGAGCAGTTCTTC. Amino acid sequence: CASSKVSYNEQFF.

V is TRBV19 and J is TRBJ1-5; 7 nucleotides align to TRBD1. The CDR3 has 16 residues. CDR1 is LNHDA, CDR2 SQIVND, per germline (reference sequence). V dropped 3 bases and J dropped 5; count of bases not matched to a gene: 10. The chain's CDR3 is CASSIQTGMGDQPQHF. CDR3 DNA sequence: TGTGCCAGTAGTATTCAGACAGGGATGGGGGATCAGCCCCAGCATTTT.

This sequence joins TRBV5-4 and TRBJ2-2, with 8 bases aligning to TRBD1. Germline CDR1 and CDR2: SGHNT and YYREEE (reference sequence). With V trimmed by 0 bases and J by 6 bases, 10 bases remained unmatched. The CDR3 sequence is 17 residues long. The CDR3 sequence is CASSLGQGTISAGELFF. The CDR3 bases are TGTGCCAGCAGCTTGGGACAGGGGACGATATCCGCCGGGGAGCTGTTTTTT. Full variable domain (outside the CDR3, taken from reference TRBV5-4 and TRBJ2-2): ETGVTQSPTHLIKTRGQQVTLRCSSQSGHNTVSWYQQALGQGPQFIFQYYREEENGRGNFPPRFSGLQFPNYSSELNVNALELDDSALYLCASSLGQGTISAGELFFGEGSRLTVL.

This clone came up once. V usage is TRBV7-6 and J usage is TRBJ2-1, with 9 bases matching TRBD2. This CDR3 spans 13 amino acids. Germline loops: CDR1 SGHVS, CDR2 FNYEAQ. Trimming at V came to 6 bases and at J to 7 bases, leaving 4 bases not matched to a gene. In DNA form, the CDR3 reads TGTGCCAGCAGTAGCGGGGGAGGGAATGAGCAGTTCTTC. It codes for CASSSGGGNEQFF.

This chain links TRBV11-2 with TRBJ1-3; 7 bases map to TRBD1. The V gene's germline CDR1 is SGHAT and CDR2 FQNNGV. With V trimmed by 2 bases and J by 3 bases, 7 bases remained unmatched. The CDR3 loop spans 16 amino acids. CDR3 sequence: CASSLPGDRYGNTIYF. For the CDR3, the DNA is TGTGCCAGCAGCTTACCGGGGGACAGATATGGAAACACCATATATTTT.